The source of this T cell receptor (beta chain) is a study of long-term antiretroviral therapy in people with HIV. The study, taken as a whole, reports: Repertoire composition at all time points was dominated by clones that had expanded before ART.

The immunoSEQ assay was v3.0, run at survey level. This table comes from immunoSEQ multiplex PCR, and its TCRdb copy is limited to in-frame clones, with some not included. This table holds around 16,000 clones, about 80% found once. A remark on this clone: No antigen is known for it.

This receptor was obtained from a man aged 35 to 55 with HIV. The sample consisted of unsorted PBMCs, taken 2.1 years after starting antiretroviral therapy.

In DNA, the CDR3 is TGTGCCACCCTATTAACTGAAGCTTTCTTT. Translating gives CATLLTEAFF. The chain couples TRBV2 to TRBJ1-1; D gene unclear. Germline CDR1 and CDR2: SNHLY and FYNNEI. The CDR3 totals 10 residues. V shed 10 bases and J shed 5 bases, with 8 bases lying between them.